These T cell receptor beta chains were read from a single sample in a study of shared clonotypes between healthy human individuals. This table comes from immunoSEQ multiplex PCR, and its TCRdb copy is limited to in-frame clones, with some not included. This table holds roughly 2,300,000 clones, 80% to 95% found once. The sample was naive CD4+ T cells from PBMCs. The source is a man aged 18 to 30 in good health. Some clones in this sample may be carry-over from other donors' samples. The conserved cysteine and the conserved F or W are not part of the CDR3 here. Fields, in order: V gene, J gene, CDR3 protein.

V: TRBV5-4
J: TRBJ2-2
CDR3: ASSSDGTGRNTGELF

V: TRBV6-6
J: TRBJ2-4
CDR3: ASSYYQGNIQY

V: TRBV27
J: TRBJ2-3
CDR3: ASRALGTDTQY

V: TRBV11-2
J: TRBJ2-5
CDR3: ASITPAGGIETQY

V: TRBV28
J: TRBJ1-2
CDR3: ASRTQGRDGYT

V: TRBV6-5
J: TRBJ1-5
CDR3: ASKWSRYSNQPQH

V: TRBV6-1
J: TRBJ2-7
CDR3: ASSELQGGTYEQY

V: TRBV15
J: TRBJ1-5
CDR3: ATSRHWDPLGGNQPQH

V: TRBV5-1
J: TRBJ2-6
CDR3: ASSLGSSSGANVLT

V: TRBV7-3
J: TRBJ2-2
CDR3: ASSFQGTTTGELF

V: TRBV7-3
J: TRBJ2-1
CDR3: ASSFSGRIYNEQF

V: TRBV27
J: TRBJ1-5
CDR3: ASSLRVGDKYSNQPQH

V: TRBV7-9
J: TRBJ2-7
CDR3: ASSLWRLAGGPITYEQY

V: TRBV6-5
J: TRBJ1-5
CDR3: ASSRQVHGNQPQH

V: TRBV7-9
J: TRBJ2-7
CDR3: ASSLYGGWDSSYEQY

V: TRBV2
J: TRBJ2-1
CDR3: ASSPRPEGEQF

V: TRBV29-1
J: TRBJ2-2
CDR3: SVAPSGVQSGELF

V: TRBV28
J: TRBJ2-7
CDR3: ASSPLLGQRSGDEQY

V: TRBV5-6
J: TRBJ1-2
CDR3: ASSSPSGPRGYT

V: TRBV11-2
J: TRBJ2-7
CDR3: ASSFLAGVGVQY

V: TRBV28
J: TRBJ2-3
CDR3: ASSSPRGLAGGIWY

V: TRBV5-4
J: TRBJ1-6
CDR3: ASSWTGVNSPLH

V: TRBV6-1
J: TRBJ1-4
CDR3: ATLQAGSNEKLF

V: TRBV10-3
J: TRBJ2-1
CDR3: AIREGLAAYNEQF

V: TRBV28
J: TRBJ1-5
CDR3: ASASGGVPQH

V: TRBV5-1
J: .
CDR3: ASGPRQGTFYEQY

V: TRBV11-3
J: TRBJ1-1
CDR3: ASSFGGMNTEAF

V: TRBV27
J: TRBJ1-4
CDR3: ASSLLGQGDEKLF

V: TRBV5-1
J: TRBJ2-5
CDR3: ASSLIVGQGETQY

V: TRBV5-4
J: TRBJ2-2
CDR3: ASRWSGLGGNGELF

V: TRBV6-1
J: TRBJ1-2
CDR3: ASSVDRDRGYT

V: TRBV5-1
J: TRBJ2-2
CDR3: ASSFSGSSTGELF

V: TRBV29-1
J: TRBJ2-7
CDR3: SVGGTPTYEQY

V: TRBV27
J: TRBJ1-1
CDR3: ASSQRMSQERAF

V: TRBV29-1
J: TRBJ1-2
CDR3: SVDLGQAVGYT

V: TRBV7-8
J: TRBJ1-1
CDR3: ASSFRPQGFGTEAF

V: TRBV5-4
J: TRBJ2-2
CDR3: ASSLTGTITGELF

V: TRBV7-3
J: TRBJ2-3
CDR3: ASSQQAGRTQY

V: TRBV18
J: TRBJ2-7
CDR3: ASSPGGIFYEQY

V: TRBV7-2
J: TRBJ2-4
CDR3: ASSPEGGAGRDIQY

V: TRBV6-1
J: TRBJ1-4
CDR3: ASSEGAPGGEKLF

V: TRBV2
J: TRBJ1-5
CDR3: ASSDEGRGQPQH

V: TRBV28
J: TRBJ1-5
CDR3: ASSLLDRAHQPQH

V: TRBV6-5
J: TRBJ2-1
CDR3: ASSYLVGVGNEQF

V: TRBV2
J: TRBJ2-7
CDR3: ASSEPGGKGEQY

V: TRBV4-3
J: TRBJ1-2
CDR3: ASSQDSMIRGNNYGYT

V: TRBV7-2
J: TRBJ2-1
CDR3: ASSLEGAYNEQF

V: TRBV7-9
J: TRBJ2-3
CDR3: ASTIAGVDTQY

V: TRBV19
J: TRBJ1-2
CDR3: ASSDRRTGGYT

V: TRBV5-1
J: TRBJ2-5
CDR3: ASSLGRGETQY

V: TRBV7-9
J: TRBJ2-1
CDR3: ASSDHSRSYNEQF

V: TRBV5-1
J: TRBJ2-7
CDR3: ASRYLTSVYEQY

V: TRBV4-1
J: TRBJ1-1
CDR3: ASSQEWGGSMNTEAF

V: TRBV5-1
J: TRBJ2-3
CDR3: ASSSNPADTQY

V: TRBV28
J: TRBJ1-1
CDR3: ASKGFSNTEAF

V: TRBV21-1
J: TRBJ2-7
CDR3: ASSNSSYEQY

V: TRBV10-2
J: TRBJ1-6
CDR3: ASSLTRDDSPLH

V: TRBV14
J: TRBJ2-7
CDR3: ASSPRDRLKYQYEQY

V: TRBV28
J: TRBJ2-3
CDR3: ASTLEASGLDTQY